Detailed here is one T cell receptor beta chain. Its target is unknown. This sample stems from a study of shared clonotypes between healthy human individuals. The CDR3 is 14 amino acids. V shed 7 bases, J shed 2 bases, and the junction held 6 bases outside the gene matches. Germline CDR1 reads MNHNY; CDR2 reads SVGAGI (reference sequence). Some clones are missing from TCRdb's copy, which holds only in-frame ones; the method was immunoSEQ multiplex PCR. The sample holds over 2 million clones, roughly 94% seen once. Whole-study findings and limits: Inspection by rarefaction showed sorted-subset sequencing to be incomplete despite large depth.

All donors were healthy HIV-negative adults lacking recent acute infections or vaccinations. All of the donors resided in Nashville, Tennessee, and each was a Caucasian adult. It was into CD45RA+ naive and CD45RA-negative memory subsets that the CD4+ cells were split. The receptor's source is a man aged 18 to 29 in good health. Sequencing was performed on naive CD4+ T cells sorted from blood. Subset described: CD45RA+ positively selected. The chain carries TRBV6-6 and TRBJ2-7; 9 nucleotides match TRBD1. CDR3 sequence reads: CASNPGQGTYEQYF. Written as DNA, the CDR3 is TGTGCCAGCAATCCCGGACAGGGGACCTACGAGCAGTACTTC.